The present entry profiles one TCR beta chain with its context. Profiled with immunoSEQ multiplex PCR; TCRdb holds only in-frame clones, not every one. The sample lists fewer than 250,000 clones; under 85% were seen once. The CDR3 is 14 amino acids. Trimming removed 3 bases at V and 1 base at J, with 7 bases between. The germline V gene encodes CDR1 LNHDA and CDR2 SQIVND (reference sequence). The data originate from a study of blood T cell repertoires in COVID-19. J is TRBJ1-5 and V is TRBV19, with TRBD1 as a possible D gene (5 bases). Input material: PBMCs or T cells enriched from blood (not recorded which). The sequence derives from a man in his 60s who had recovered from COVID-19. The CDR3 loop reads CASSMSGSNQPQHF. In DNA, the CDR3 is TGTGCCAGTAGTATGTCAGGGAGCAATCAGCCCCAGCATTTT.